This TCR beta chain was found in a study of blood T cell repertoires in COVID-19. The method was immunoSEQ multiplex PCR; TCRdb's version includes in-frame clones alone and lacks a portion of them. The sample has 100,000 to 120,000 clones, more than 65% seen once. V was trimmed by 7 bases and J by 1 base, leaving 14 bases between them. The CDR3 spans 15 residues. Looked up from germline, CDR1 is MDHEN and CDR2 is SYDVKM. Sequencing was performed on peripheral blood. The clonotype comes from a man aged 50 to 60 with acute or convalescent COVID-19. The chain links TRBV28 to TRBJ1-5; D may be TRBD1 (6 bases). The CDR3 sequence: CASTPGHLSNQPQHF. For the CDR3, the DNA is TGTGCCAGCACCCCGGGACATCTGAGCAATCAGCCCCAGCATTTT.